The 7 T cell receptor beta chains below were found in one sample sequenced in a study of OX40 agonist ivuxolimab in advanced cancers. The assay was immunoSEQ multiplex PCR, and TCRdb's table has in-frame clones only and misses some. Of 80,000 or so clones listed, about nine tenths are singletons. The sequencing used CD4+ or CD8+ T cells sorted from blood, collected in a trial of the OX40 agonist ivuxolimab. These receptors were collected from an adult with an advanced solid tumor such as melanoma, head and neck, liver or kidney cancer.

The V gene is TRBV5-1, the J gene TRBJ2-3, with D uncertain. CDR1 is SGHRS and CDR2 is YFSETQ in the germline V gene. The CDR3 loop spans 14 amino acids. The V gene lost 0 bases and the J gene lost 6 bases, with 11 bases spanning the gap. The CDR3 DNA follows: TGCGCCAGCAGCTTGGCCCAGGCCGAGGATACGCAGTATTTT. Encoded protein: CASSLAQAEDTQYF.

V usage is TRBV7-9 and J usage is TRBJ1-1; perhaps TRBD1 as D (5 bases). Germline values: CDR1 SEHNR, CDR2 FQNEAQ (reference sequence). The CDR3 has 14 amino acids. Trimming took off 4 bases at V and 5 bases at J, with 14 bases between the two ends. The CDR3 coding sequence is TGTGCCAGCAGCTCTTACGACAGTCGGACTGAAGCTTTCTTT. Its protein is CASSSYDSRTEAFF.

The chain joins TRBV28 to TRBJ1-3; D possibly corresponds to TRBD1 (6 bases). Trimming left V 4 bases short and J 1 base short, with 17 bases between. Germline values: CDR1 MDHEN, CDR2 SYDVKM. The CDR3 loop spans 17 amino acids. The CDR3 nucleotides are TGTGCCAGCAGTTCACCCTCGGGGGGCCTGTCTGGAAACACCATATATTTT. Its translation: CASSSPSGGLSGNTIYF.

The chain couples TRBV2 to TRBJ1-5; D is unresolved. Germline V gene data show CDR1 as SNHLY and CDR2 as FYNNEI. Trimming took 3 bases from V and 5 from J, leaving 11 bases between them. The CDR3 totals 14 residues. The CDR3 reads CASSDLATHQPQHF. CDR3 DNA: TGTGCCAGCAGTGATTTGGCAACCCATCAGCCCCAGCATTTT.

The CDR3 here is CASSQDSGRTNEQFF. CDR3 in DNA: TGTGCCAGCAGCCAAGATAGCGGGAGGACCAATGAGCAGTTCTTC. The rearrangement links TRBV4-2 to TRBJ2-1, with 10 bases identical to TRBD2. CDR1 and CDR2 from the germline V gene are LGHNA and YNFKEQ. The ends lost 0 bases at V and 6 bases at J; junction bases unmatched: 2. The CDR3 runs 15 residues.

The chain has TRBV9 and TRBJ1-1, with D possibly being TRBD1 (5 bases). The CDR3 extends over 13 amino acids. CDR1 is SGDLS, CDR2 YYNGEE, per germline. Trimming left V 3 bases short and J 4 bases short, with 10 bases between. The CDR3 DNA reads TGTGCCAGCAGCGAGGGGATGGGCACTGAAGCTTTCTTT. Protein: CASSEGMGTEAFF.

The chain uses TRBV14 and TRBJ2-7, with D tentatively TRBD2 (7 bases). CDR3 length equals 16 residues. The ends were cut back, 3 bases at V and 2 bases at J, with 17 bases in the middle. CDR1 and CDR2 from the germline V gene are SGHDN and FVKESK. Here the CDR3 DNA reads TGTGCCAGCAGCCAGGGGGGCGGGAGAGGGACCTACGAGCAGTACTTC. Translation: CASSQGGGRGTYEQYF.